This T cell receptor beta chain stems from a study of blood T cell repertoires in COVID-19. Study-level background: Acute-phase and convalescent COVID-19 samples originated in the United States, Italy and Spain.

The CDR3 covers 17 residues. Germline V lookup: CDR1 SGHRS, CDR2 YFSETQ. J lost 1 base, V lost 0 bases, and 5 bases had no gene match. This table comes from immunoSEQ multiplex PCR, and its TCRdb copy is limited to in-frame clones, with some not included. This table holds around 340,000 clones, roughly 86% found once. Membership in each cohort depended on participant-reported clinical history. This chain links TRBV5-1 with TRBJ2-4; 9 nucleotides match TRBD1. The receptor's source is a woman under 40 who had been exposed to COVID-19. The sequenced sample was PBMCs or T cells enriched from blood (not recorded which). DNA for the CDR3: TGCGCCAGCAGCTTGGGACAGGGGGTTCTGGCCAAAAACATTCAGTACTTC. It translates to CASSLGQGVLAKNIQYF.